This T cell receptor beta chain appears in the sequencing data of a study of blood T cell repertoires in COVID-19. Study-wide background: Acute and convalescent COVID-19 specimens originated in the United States, Italy and Spain. T cells, B-cell-depleted T cells, or PBMCs supplied cDNA or gDNA.

Measured with immunoSEQ multiplex PCR; TCRdb has only the in-frame clones, and not every one. Of about 160,000 clones listed, approximately 85% are singletons. The V segment lost 0 bases and the J segment 10 bases; nucleotides outside the gene matches: 15. CDR3 size: 17 residues. In germline, CDR1 is LGHDT, CDR2 YNNKEL (reference sequence). This chain links TRBV3-1 (or the pseudogene TRBV3-2) with TRBJ1-1; 9 nucleotides agree with TRBD1. The material sequenced was peripheral blood. This TCR was sampled from an older woman with COVID-19, enrolled during active disease. The CDR3, as DNA: TGTGCCAGCAGCCAAGATCTCGGGACAGGGAATTTCTATCCAGCTTTCTTT. Translation gives CASSQDLGTGNFYPAFF.